Below are 23 T cell receptor beta chains sequenced from a single sample in a study of T cell responses to AZD1222 COVID-19 vaccine. The protocol was immunoSEQ multiplex PCR, while the TCRdb copy is restricted to in-frame clones and leaves out a portion. The repertoire includes 100,000 to 150,000 clones, around 90% of them detected once, and roughly 4.2% sits in the top ten. The starting material was peripheral blood, obtained on day 0 of AZD1222 vaccination. These receptors came from an adult in good health.

The rearrangement uses TRBV13 and TRBJ1-1; D gene unclear. The germline V and J ends were trimmed by 2 bases and 1 base, with 11 bases remaining between them. CDR3 length: 15 amino acids. Germline CDR1 PRHDT, CDR2 FYEKMQ (reference sequence). CDR3 in amino acids: CASSLTVGSNTEAFF. CDR3 DNA: TGTGCCAGCAGCTTAACGGTTGGGTCGAACACTGAAGCTTTCTTT.

The rearrangement links TRBV27 to TRBJ2-1; 8 positions agree with TRBD2. The V gene's germline CDR1 is MNHEY and CDR2 SMNVEV (reference sequence). After removal of 5 bases from V and 1 base from J, the junction contained 4 bases not matched to a gene. The CDR3 extends over 15 amino acids. This CDR3 is CASSVSGASYNEQFF. The CDR3 coding sequence is TGTGCCAGCAGTGTTAGCGGGGCGTCCTACAATGAGCAGTTCTTC.

The gene calls are TRBV28 and TRBJ2-3; D perhaps matches TRBD2 (6 bases). V shed 0 bases and J shed 4 bases, with 20 bases lying between them. This CDR3 contains 18 residues. Germline V gene sequence: CDR1 MDHEN, CDR2 SYDVKM. The CDR3 reads CASSLWGDGRESPDTQYF. CDR3 DNA sequence: TGTGCCAGCAGTTTATGGGGGGACGGACGGGAGAGCCCAGATACGCAGTATTTT.

This clone has only a few counts. This chain uses TRBV5-1 with TRBJ1-3; 12 bases line up with TRBD1. The CDR3 has 16 amino acids. Per the germline V gene, CDR1 is SGHRS and CDR2 is YFSETQ. J was trimmed by 4 bases and V by 4 bases; bases with no gene match: 6. The CDR3 region has the DNA TGCGCCAGCAGCATCACCGGGACAGGGGGCGGAAACACCATATATTTT. It is translated as CASSITGTGGGNTIYF.

The genes are TRBV28 and TRBJ1-5; TRBD1 matches at 11 bases. The CDR3 is 15 residues long. The germline V gene has CDR1 MDHEN and CDR2 SYDVKM. Trimming cost V 4 bases and J 6 bases; bases outside gene matches: 5. CDR3 sequence: CASSYRTGGRQPQHF. The DNA for the CDR3 is TGTGCCAGCAGTTACAGGACAGGGGGCCGTCAGCCCCAGCATTTT.

This chain connects TRBV10-3 to TRBJ1-5; D unclear. In germline, CDR1 is ENHRY, CDR2 SYGVKD. The V end was cut by 7 bases, the J end by 1 base, with 5 bases between. This CDR3 is 12 amino acids long. CDR3: CAIKGSNQPQHF. DNA for the CDR3: TGTGCCATCAAAGGAAGCAATCAGCCCCAGCATTTT.

The J gene is TRBJ2-5, the V gene TRBV27, with 8 bases matching TRBD2. J was trimmed by 5 bases and V by 6 bases; bases with no gene match: 5. The CDR3 contains 13 residues. Germline lookup yields CDR1 MNHEY and CDR2 SMNVEV (reference sequence). The CDR3 loop reads CASSPRLAETQYF. The CDR3 nucleotides read TGTGCCAGCAGCCCCAGACTAGCGGAGACCCAGTACTTC.

The genes are TRBV19 and TRBJ1-2, with 7 bases aligning to TRBD1. CDR3 length equals 15 residues. Germline V gene sequence: CDR1 LNHDA, CDR2 SQIVND (reference sequence). With 3 bases clipped from V and 5 bases from J, the junction kept 9 bases outside the gene matches. The CDR3 DNA reads as TGTGCCAGTAGTATGGGACCGGGACAGATTTATGGCTACACCTTC. Protein: CASSMGPGQIYGYTF.

This clone was observed a few times. The V call is TRBV5-6, the J call TRBJ2-7, with 8 bases that match TRBD1. V was pared by 4 bases and J by 2 bases, with 8 bases of the junction left unmatched. CDR1 SGHDT and CDR2 YYEEEE come from the germline V gene. The CDR3 contains 15 residues. The CDR3 reads CASSIPTGATYEQYF. CDR3 coding DNA: TGTGCCAGCAGCATCCCGACAGGGGCCACCTACGAGCAGTACTTC.

This clone was picked up a small number of times. The chain is built from TRBV28 and TRBJ1-2, with 7 bases identical to TRBD1. The V segment lost 8 bases and the J segment 8 bases; nucleotides outside the gene matches: 20. This CDR3 is built from 16 residues. Germline assignment: CDR1 MDHEN and CDR2 SYDVKM. The DNA for the CDR3 is TGTGCCAGCTTCCGGGGCTCTCTGAGGGACAGTCGCGGCTACACCTTC. Translating it yields CASFRGSLRDSRGYTF.

This sequence joins TRBV18 and TRBJ1-6, with TRBD1 identical over 7 bases. The CDR3 length is 16 residues. The germline gives CDR1 KGHSH, CDR2 LQKENI. J gave up 6 bases and V 6 bases, and 11 bases lay outside the gene matches. This CDR3 reads CASSPTETGSNSPLHF. CDR3 DNA sequence: TGTGCCAGCTCTCCGACCGAGACAGGGTCTAATTCACCCCTCCACTTT.

V usage is TRBV12-3 or TRBV12-4 and J usage is TRBJ1-2; D unresolved. Trimming left V 5 bases short and J 4 bases short, with 11 bases between. The CDR3 consists of 13 residues. This chain's CDR3 is CASSLERVYGYTF. The CDR3 coding sequence is TGTGCCAGCAGTCTGGAAAGGGTCTATGGCTACACCTTC.

The CDR3 bases are TGTGCCAGCAGCCAGTTCAGGGTCCTCTCACCCCTCCACTTT. It translates to CASSQFRVLSPLHF. The gene calls are TRBV3-1 (or the pseudogene TRBV3-2) and TRBJ1-6; D may be TRBD1 (5 bases). Looked up from germline, CDR1 is LGHDT and CDR2 is YNNKEL (reference sequence). This CDR3 has 14 residues. V gave up 3 bases and J gave up 10 bases, with 13 bases separating them.

The rearrangement joins TRBV19 to TRBJ1-3; D remains ambiguous. Germline V gene data show CDR1 as LNHDA and CDR2 as SQIVND (reference sequence). The CDR3 covers 14 residues. Trimming took 1 base from V and 4 from J, leaving 8 bases between them. CDR3 DNA: TGTGCCAGTAGTATAGTCGGAAGAGGAAACACCATATATTTT. It specifies CASSIVGRGNTIYF.

The chain employs TRBV2 and TRBJ1-5; D unclear. V dropped 5 bases and J dropped 4 bases, with 12 bases sitting between them. The length of the CDR3 is 14 residues. The germline gives CDR1 SNHLY, CDR2 FYNNEI. CDR3 bases: TGTGCCAGCAGTTTGGAGGGCGGGAATCAGCCCCAGCATTTT. Protein product: CASSLEGGNQPQHF.

CDR3 nucleotides: TGCAGTGCTAGTAGGTCCAGGGGGCAAGAAAAACTGTTTTTT. Amino acids: CSASRSRGQEKLFF. This chain uses TRBV20-1 with TRBJ1-4; 8 bases are shared with TRBD1. Germline values: CDR1 DFQATT, CDR2 SNEGSKA (reference sequence). Losses at the gene ends were 3 bases for V and 8 bases for J; bases not matched to a gene: 8. The CDR3 covers 14 residues.

This clone was seen just once. The rearrangement links TRBV2 to TRBJ1-2; 8 positions match TRBD1. V lost 6 bases, J lost 4 bases, and 4 bases stayed unmatched. CDR1 and CDR2 (germline): SNHLY, FYNNEI. The CDR3 contains 13 residues. CDR3 in amino acids: CASRGQDPYGYTF. The DNA for the CDR3 is TGTGCCAGCAGGGGACAGGACCCCTATGGCTACACCTTC.

The chain recombines TRBV5-1 with TRBJ2-2, with D hard to call. Germline loops: CDR1 SGHRS, CDR2 YFSETQ. With 7 bases removed from V and 2 bases from J, the gap between germline ends came to 15 bases. The CDR3 loop spans 15 amino acids. CDR3 residues: CASSPGSANTGELFF. As DNA, the CDR3 is TGCGCCAGCTCCCCCGGGTCCGCTAACACCGGGGAGCTGTTTTTT.

This clone was seen only once. The chain is built from TRBV3-1 (or the pseudogene TRBV3-2) and TRBJ2-2; 7 bases agree with TRBD2. Germline assignment: CDR1 LGHDT and CDR2 YNNKEL (reference sequence). The CDR3 loop spans 15 amino acids. V was pared by 2 bases and J by 0 bases, with 0 bases of the junction left unmatched. CDR3 residues: CASSQSGANTGELFF. The CDR3 DNA is TGTGCCAGCAGCCAAAGCGGGGCGAACACCGGGGAGCTGTTTTTT.

The chain links TRBV30 to TRBJ1-4; D might be TRBD1 (5 bases). V was shortened by 5 bases and J by 3 bases, with 7 bases between the two germline ends. CDR1 and CDR2 (germline): GTSNPN, SVGIG (reference sequence). This CDR3 has 12 amino acids. The CDR3 spells CAWGDPNEKLFF. Here the CDR3 DNA reads TGTGCCTGGGGGGACCCTAATGAAAAACTGTTTTTT.

The chain links TRBV20-1 to TRBJ1-5; D not resolved. Germline V gene data show CDR1 as DFQATT and CDR2 as SNEGSKA (reference sequence). The V end was cut by 3 bases, the J end by 0 bases, with 12 bases between. This CDR3 has 15 residues. The CDR3 loop reads CSASTSVNSNQPQHF. In nucleotides, the CDR3 is TGCAGTGCTAGTACTTCGGTTAATAGCAATCAGCCCCAGCATTTT.

The chain uses TRBV5-1 and TRBJ2-7; D may be TRBD1 (6 bases). Deletions cut 0 bases from V and 3 bases from J, with 13 bases between. The germline CDR1 and CDR2 sequences are SGHRS and YFSETQ. The CDR3 extends over 15 amino acids. The CDR3 loop reads CASSLADRDHYEQYF. The DNA for the CDR3 is TGCGCCAGCAGCTTGGCGGACAGAGACCACTACGAGCAGTACTTC.

The chain employs TRBV7-6 and TRBJ2-2; D might be TRBD2 (5 bases). V shed 3 bases and J shed 5 bases, with 7 bases lying between them. This CDR3 spans 13 amino acids. In germline, CDR1 is SGHVS, CDR2 FNYEAQ. The DNA of the CDR3 is TGTGCCAGCAGCTTTGGAGGAACCGGGGAGCTGTTTTTT. Translating gives CASSFGGTGELFF.